This T cell receptor (beta chain) was sequenced in a study of cytomegalovirus exposure and HLA in healthy donors. About the research overall: An early data release held around 80 million unique TCRs from HLA-typed donors.

Study findings and constraints: With DRB1 most and HLA-C fewest, TCR association rates differed between HLA loci in a later analysis.

Use of 60 Vbeta and 13 Jbeta primers characterized the PCR. Data came from immunoSEQ multiplex PCR; TCRdb stores just in-frame clones and leaves some out. The profile covers 70,000 to 95,000 clones, with 81% appearing a single time and approximately 1.9% taken by the ten largest. This CDR3 contains 15 residues. This clone is a singleton in its sample. The antigen remains undetermined. The sequencing sample was made of PBMCs. This receptor was identified in a woman aged 25 to 39 in good health and CMV-seronegative. The chain recombines TRBV5-3 with TRBJ2-5; D may be TRBD2 (5 bases). TRBJ2-7 explains the end of the DNA better; the J call may be wrong. TRBV5-3 is noted as an ORF with a role that remains uncertain. The CDR3 nucleotides are TGTGCCAGAAGCGGAGGCGGACTTTTCTCCTACGAGCAGTACTTC. Residues: CARSGGGLFSYEQYF.